A selection of T cell receptor beta chains follows, all from one sample in a study of shared clonotypes between healthy human individuals. The table came from immunoSEQ multiplex PCR; TCRdb's copy has only in-frame clones and leaves some out. The sample holds fewer than 600,000 clones; roughly 72% are singletons and the top ten take 12%. Input material: PBMCs. The receptor source for this set is a woman aged 40 to 55 in good health. Some clones in this sample may be carry-over from other donors' samples. CDR3s include the opening cysteine and the closing phenylalanine or tryptophan. Each record gives: clone size, D gene, J gene, V gene, CDR3 protein, CDR3 DNA. A D gene is named only where the DNA matches it firmly. Clone size appears in some rows only: once, few, many, or a class for an expanded clone.

clone size: -
D gene: TRBD1
J gene: TRBJ1-2
V gene: TRBV6-1
CDR3 protein: CASSAAETGTGTGYTF
CDR3 DNA: TGTGCCAGCAGTGCCGCGGAGACCGGGACAGGCACTGGCTACACCTTC

clone size: -
D gene: -
J gene: TRBJ1-1
V gene: TRBV6-6
CDR3 protein: CASSQGQPNTEAFF
CDR3 DNA: TGTGCCAGCAGTCAAGGACAGCCAAACACTGAAGCTTTCTTT

clone size: -
D gene: -
J gene: TRBJ2-3
V gene: TRBV7-9
CDR3 protein: CASSLFRANTDTQYF
CDR3 DNA: TGTGCCAGCAGCTTATTTAGAGCCAACACAGATACGCAGTATTTT

clone size: once
D gene: -
J gene: TRBJ1-5
V gene: TRBV18
CDR3 protein: CASSSGRQDAQHF
CDR3 DNA: TGTGCCAGCTCATCGGGACGTCAAGATGCCCAGCATTTT

clone size: -
D gene: -
J gene: TRBJ1-5
V gene: TRBV10-2
CDR3 protein: CASSGQSNQPQHF
CDR3 DNA: TGCGCCAGCAGTGGGCAGAGCAATCAGCCCCAGCATTTT

clone size: -
D gene: -
J gene: TRBJ1-1
V gene: TRBV19
CDR3 protein: CASRTRGGGVNTEAFF
CDR3 DNA: TGTGCCAGTAGGACCCGAGGGGGGGGCGTGAACACTGAAGCTTTCTTT

clone size: -
D gene: TRBD2
J gene: TRBJ2-3
V gene: TRBV5-1
CDR3 protein: CASSLARLAGAPDTQYF
CDR3 DNA: TGCGCCAGCAGCTTGGCCCGACTAGCGGGAGCTCCAGATACGCAGTATTTT

clone size: -
D gene: TRBD2
J gene: TRBJ2-1
V gene: TRBV7-3
CDR3 protein: CASSPRLAGGGIGVF
CDR3 DNA: TGTGCCAGCAGCCCTAGACTAGCGGGAGGCGGGATAGGGGTCTTC

clone size: -
D gene: -
J gene: TRBJ2-1
V gene: TRBV14
CDR3 protein: CASSQGHQGTYEQFF
CDR3 DNA: TGTGCCAGCAGCCAGGGACACCAAGGCACCTATGAGCAGTTCTTC

clone size: -
D gene: -
J gene: TRBJ1-1
V gene: TRBV28
CDR3 protein: CASTLLGGEGTEAFF
CDR3 DNA: TGTGCCAGCACTCTCCTGGGGGGCGAGGGAACTGAAGCTTTCTTT

clone size: -
D gene: -
J gene: TRBJ2-1
V gene: TRBV30
CDR3 protein: CAWSLGNNEQFF
CDR3 DNA: TGTGCCTGGAGTTTGGGTAACAATGAGCAGTTCTTC

clone size: -
D gene: -
J gene: TRBJ1-5
V gene: TRBV7-6
CDR3 protein: CASSFYSNQPQHF
CDR3 DNA: TGTGCCAGCAGCTTTTATAGCAATCAGCCCCAGCATTTT

clone size: -
D gene: -
J gene: TRBJ2-5
V gene: TRBV28
CDR3 protein: CASSAPGRHAQETQYF
CDR3 DNA: TGTGCCAGCAGTGCCCCCGGACGTCACGCCCAAGAGACCCAGTACTTC

clone size: -
D gene: -
J gene: TRBJ1-1
V gene: TRBV11-2
CDR3 protein: CASSLFDTHYTEAFF
CDR3 DNA: TGTGCCAGCAGCTTGTTCGATACCCACTACACTGAAGCTTTCTTT

clone size: few
D gene: -
J gene: TRBJ2-2
V gene: TRBV2
CDR3 protein: CVSSERADTGELFF
CDR3 DNA: TGTGTCAGCAGTGAGAGGGCGGACACCGGGGAGCTGTTTTTT

clone size: -
D gene: -
J gene: TRBJ1-3
V gene: TRBV5-1
CDR3 protein: CASSEADGRGNTIYF
CDR3 DNA: TGCGCCAGCAGCGAGGCGGACGGGAGAGGAAACACCATATATTTT

clone size: -
D gene: -
J gene: TRBJ1-2
V gene: TRBV2
CDR3 protein: CASSERQAQGYTF
CDR3 DNA: TGTGCCAGCAGTGAAAGACAGGCCCAAGGCTACACCTTC

clone size: -
D gene: -
J gene: TRBJ2-7
V gene: TRBV15
CDR3 protein: CATSRVSSSYEQYF
CDR3 DNA: TGTGCCACCAGCAGAGTTTCGAGCAGCTACGAGCAGTACTTC

clone size: -
D gene: -
J gene: TRBJ1-3
V gene: TRBV11-2
CDR3 protein: CASSLGGGSGNTIYF
CDR3 DNA: TGTGCCAGCAGCCTCGGGGGGGGCTCTGGAAACACCATATATTTT

clone size: few
D gene: TRBD1
J gene: TRBJ2-1
V gene: TRBV4-3
CDR3 protein: CASSQGTGGNYNEQFF
CDR3 DNA: TGCGCCAGCAGCCAAGGGACAGGGGGAAACTACAATGAGCAGTTCTTC

clone size: -
D gene: -
J gene: TRBJ2-5
V gene: TRBV5-1
CDR3 protein: CASSPGGYQETQYF
CDR3 DNA: TGCGCCAGCAGCCCAGGGGGGTACCAAGAGACCCAGTACTTC

clone size: many
D gene: TRBD2
J gene: TRBJ2-1
V gene: TRBV5-4
CDR3 protein: CASSGGLAGYNEQFF
CDR3 DNA: TGTGCCAGCAGCGGGGGACTAGCGGGCTACAATGAGCAGTTCTTC

clone size: -
D gene: -
J gene: TRBJ1-4
V gene: TRBV7-9
CDR3 protein: CASSLGPARATNEKLFF
CDR3 DNA: TGTGCCAGCAGCCTTGGACCGGCGAGGGCAACTAATGAAAAACTGTTTTTT

clone size: -
D gene: -
J gene: TRBJ1-4
V gene: TRBV6-1
CDR3 protein: CASSATNEKLFF
CDR3 DNA: TGTGCCAGCAGTGCAACTAATGAAAAACTGTTTTTT

clone size: -
D gene: -
J gene: TRBJ1-2
V gene: TRBV19
CDR3 protein: CASSPYGDYGYTF
CDR3 DNA: TGTGCCAGTAGCCCGTACGGAGACTATGGCTACACCTTC

clone size: -
D gene: TRBD1
J gene: TRBJ1-1
V gene: TRBV6-6
CDR3 protein: CASSRDRGRYTEAFF
CDR3 DNA: TGTGCCAGCAGTCGGGACAGGGGGAGGTACACTGAAGCTTTCTTT

clone size: -
D gene: TRBD2
J gene: TRBJ2-7
V gene: TRBV11-3
CDR3 protein: CASSSGLAGAYEQYF
CDR3 DNA: TGTGCCAGCAGCTCGGGACTAGCGGGAGCCTACGAGCAGTACTTC